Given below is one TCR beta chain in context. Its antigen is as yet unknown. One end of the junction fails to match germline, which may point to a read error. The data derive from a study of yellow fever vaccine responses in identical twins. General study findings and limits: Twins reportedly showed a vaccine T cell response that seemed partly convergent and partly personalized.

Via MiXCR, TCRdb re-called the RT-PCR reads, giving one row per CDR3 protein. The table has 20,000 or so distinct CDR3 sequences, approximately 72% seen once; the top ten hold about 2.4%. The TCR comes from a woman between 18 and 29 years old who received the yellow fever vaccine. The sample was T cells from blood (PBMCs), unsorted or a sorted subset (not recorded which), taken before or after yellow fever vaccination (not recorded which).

CDR3 bases: TGTGCCAGCAGTGGACTAGCGGGTTCAGATACGAAGTATTTT. Translated, it gives CASSGLAGSDTKYF. The chain couples TRBV12-3 or TRBV12-4 to TRBJ2-3, with 11 bases matching TRBD2. This CDR3 has 14 amino acids.